The clone carrying this T cell receptor beta chain has a handful of counts. These data belong to a study of T cells in Graves' hyperthyroidism and ophthalmopathy. This CDR3 has 14 residues. Trimming removed 1 base at V and 5 bases at J, with 11 bases between. The germline gives CDR1 SEHNR, CDR2 FQNEAQ (reference sequence). Amplified TCR beta CDR3 regions derived from RNA transcripts. First-round RT-PCR targeting the TCR CDR3 was performed with the HTBI primer set. Each CDR3 protein is one row after TCRdb ran MiXCR on the multiplex PCR reads. Here the sample spans hundreds of thousands of distinct CDR3 sequences, just over 35% being singletons.

Material for sequencing was blood. The receptor was derived from a woman between 40 and 55 years old with Graves' hyperthyroidism. This sequence joins TRBV7-9 and TRBJ2-5; tentatively, D is TRBD2 (5 bases). The CDR3 loop reads CASSLETGKETQYF. In DNA, the CDR3 is TGTGCCAGCAGCTTAGAGACCGGGAAGGAGACCCAGTACTTC.